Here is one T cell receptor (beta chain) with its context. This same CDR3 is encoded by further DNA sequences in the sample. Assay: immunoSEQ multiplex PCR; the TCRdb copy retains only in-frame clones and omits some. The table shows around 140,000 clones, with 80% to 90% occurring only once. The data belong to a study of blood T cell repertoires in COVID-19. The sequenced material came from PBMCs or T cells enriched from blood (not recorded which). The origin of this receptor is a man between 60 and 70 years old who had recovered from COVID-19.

The CDR3 protein is CASSYSRDTEAFF. For the CDR3, the DNA is TGTGCCAGCAGTTATAGCAGGGACACTGAAGCTTTCTTT. The gene calls are TRBV6-5 and TRBJ1-1; TRBD1 might be the D (5 bases). Trimming stripped 3 bases from V and 3 bases from J, with 8 bases between. Germline CDR1 and CDR2: MNHEY and SVGAGI. This CDR3 has 13 residues.